This TCR beta chain was captured by sequencing in a study of blood T cell repertoires in COVID-19. For the study at large: Samples of COVID-19 (acute and convalescent) were obtained from the United States, Italy and Spain.

Trimming took off 5 bases at V and 3 bases at J, with 10 bases between the two ends. CDR3 length: 13 amino acids. Looked up from germline, CDR1 is LNHDA and CDR2 is SQIVND (reference sequence). In the study's own analysis: Nucleated cell number was recorded as an estimate derived from reference gene primer amplification. Assay: immunoSEQ multiplex PCR; the TCRdb copy retains only in-frame clones and omits some. V and J calls and clone size are as listed in that table; D and trimming were resolved from the DNA. Among 150,000 to 200,000 clones listed, under 95% were seen once. This chain uses TRBV19 with TRBJ1-1; D is possibly TRBD1 (5 bases). The material sequenced was peripheral blood. The receptor was derived from a man aged 18 to 30 with acute or convalescent COVID-19. CDR3 sequence: CASSFGADTEAFF. The CDR3 DNA sequence: TGTGCCAGTAGTTTTGGGGCAGACACTGAAGCTTTCTTT.